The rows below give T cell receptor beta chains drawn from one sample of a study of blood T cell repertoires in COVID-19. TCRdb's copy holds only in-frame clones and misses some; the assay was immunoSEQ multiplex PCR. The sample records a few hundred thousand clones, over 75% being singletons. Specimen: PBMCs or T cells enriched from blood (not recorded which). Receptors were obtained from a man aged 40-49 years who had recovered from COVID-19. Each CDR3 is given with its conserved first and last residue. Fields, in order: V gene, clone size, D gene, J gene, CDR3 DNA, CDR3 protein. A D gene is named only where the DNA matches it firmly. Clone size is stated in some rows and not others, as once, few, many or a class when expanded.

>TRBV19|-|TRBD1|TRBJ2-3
TGTGCCAGTAGTACGGGACAGCTCCGATCAGATACGCAGTATTTT
CASSTGQLRSDTQYF
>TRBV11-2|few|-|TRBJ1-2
TGTGCCAGCAGCTTAGTAACAGGGTGGAACTATGGCTACACCTTC
CASSLVTGWNYGYTF
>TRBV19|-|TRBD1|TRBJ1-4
TGTGCCAGTAGCGCCAGGGGGCAGGGGGAAAAACTGTTTTTT
CASSARGQGEKLFF
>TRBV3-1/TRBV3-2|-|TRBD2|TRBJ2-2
TGTGCCAGCAGCCTCGGGACTACCACCGGGGAGCTGTTTTTT
CASSLGTTTGELFF
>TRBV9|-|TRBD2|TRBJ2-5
TGTGCCAGCAGCTCGGGGGTAGCGGGGCGGAAGACCCAGTACTTC
CASSSGVAGRKTQYF
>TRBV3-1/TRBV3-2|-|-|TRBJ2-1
TGTGCCAGCAGCTCGTTACTAGGAAGATCCTACAATGAGCAGTTCTTC
CASSSLLGRSYNEQFF
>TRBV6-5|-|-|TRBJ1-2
TGTGCCAGCAGCCTTGGAGGCAGGGGCGATGGCTACACCTTC
CASSLGGRGDGYTF
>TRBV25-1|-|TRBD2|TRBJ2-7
TGTGCCAGCAGTGGGAGCGGGGCCGGGGCCTACGAGCAGTACTTC
CASSGSGAGAYEQYF
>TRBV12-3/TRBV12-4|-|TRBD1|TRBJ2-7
TGTGCCAGCAGACTTTTACAGGGGCCCCAGTACTTC
CASRLLQGPQYF
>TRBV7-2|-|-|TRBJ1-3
TGTGCCAGCAGCTTGCAGGGGATAAGGGGAAACACCATATATTTT
CASSLQGIRGNTIYF
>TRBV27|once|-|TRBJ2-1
TGTGCCAGCAGTTTTGGGGAGGCCTCCTACAATGAGCAGTTCTTC
CASSFGEASYNEQFF
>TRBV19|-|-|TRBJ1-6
TGTGCCAGTACCCCGGACAGAAATAATTCACCCCTCCACTTT
CASTPDRNNSPLHF
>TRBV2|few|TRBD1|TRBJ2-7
TGTGCCAGCAGTGAGAGGGACAGGACCTACGAGCAGTACTTC
CASSERDRTYEQYF
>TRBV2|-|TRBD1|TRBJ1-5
TGTGCCAGCCGAGGGACAGGGGCGATAAATCAGCCCCAGCATTTT
CASRGTGAINQPQHF
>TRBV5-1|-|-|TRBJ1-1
TGCGCCAGCACACACCCGGGACAAGGTGAAGCTTTCTTT
CASTHPGQGEAFF
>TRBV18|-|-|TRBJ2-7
TGTGCCAGCTCAACCCGGACTGACTACGAGCAGTACTTC
CASSTRTDYEQYF
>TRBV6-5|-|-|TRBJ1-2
TGTGCCAGCAAGATTAAAGGAGTGAACTATGGCTACACCTTC
CASKIKGVNYGYTF
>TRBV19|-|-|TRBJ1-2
TGTGCCAGTAGTCTAAACTATGGCTACACCTTC
CASSLNYGYTF
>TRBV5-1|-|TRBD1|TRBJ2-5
TGCGCCACCTCGGGACAGGGGGGAGAGACCCAGTACTTC
CATSGQGGETQYF
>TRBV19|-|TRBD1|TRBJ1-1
TGTGCCAGTAGTATAGATCCAGGGGGCCGTCTTACCTCAGCTTTCTTT
CASSIDPGGRLTSAFF
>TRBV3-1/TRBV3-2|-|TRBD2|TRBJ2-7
TGTGCCAGCAGCCAAGAAGGAGCGGGGGACTACGAGCAGTACTTC
CASSQEGAGDYEQYF
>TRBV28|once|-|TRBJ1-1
TGTGCCAGCACCATAGGACTTCACCTTGAAGCTTTCTTT
CASTIGLHLEAFF
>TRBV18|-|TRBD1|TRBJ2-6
TGTGCCAGCTCACCGAGGACAGGGGCCCTTGGAGGGGCCAACGTCCTGACTTTC
CASSPRTGALGGANVLTF
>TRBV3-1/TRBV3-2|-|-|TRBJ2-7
TGTGCCAGCAGCCAAGTACTGAGCTCCTACGAGCAGTACTTC
CASSQVLSSYEQYF
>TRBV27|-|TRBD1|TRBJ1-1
TGTGCCAGCAGTTACAGGGGGAGGGCTTTCTTT
CASSYRGRAFF
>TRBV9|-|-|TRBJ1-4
TGTGCCAGCAGCGTTCAGCACAGGGATGAAAAACTGTTTTTT
CASSVQHRDEKLFF
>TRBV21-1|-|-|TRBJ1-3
TGTGCCAGCAGCAAAGTTGGGGGACAGGAGTACTCTGGAAACACCATATATTTT
CASSKVGGQEYSGNTIYF
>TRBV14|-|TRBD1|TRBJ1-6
TGTGCCAGCAGCCTTGGCCGGGACAGGGAGGGTTCACCCCTCCACTTT
CASSLGRDREGSPLHF
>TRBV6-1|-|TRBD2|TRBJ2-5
TGTGCCAGCAGTGAAGGCCGTCGGGAGGACCCGGACCAAGAGACCCAGTACTTC
CASSEGRREDPDQETQYF
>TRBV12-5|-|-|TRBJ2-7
TGTGCTAGTGGTCCTTCTCTCTACGAGCAGTACTTC
CASGPSLYEQYF
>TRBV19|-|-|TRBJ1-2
TGTGCCAGTAGTTCCGAACTCGGGGGGCGCGACTATGGCTACACCTTC
CASSSELGGRDYGYTF
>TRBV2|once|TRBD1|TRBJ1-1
TGTGCCAGCAGCCCGACAGGGGGGACTGAAGCTTTCTTT
CASSPTGGTEAFF
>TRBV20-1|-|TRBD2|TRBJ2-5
TGCAGTGCTAGTGAGGACGGGGGGTCGGAAGAGACCCAGTACTTC
CSASEDGGSEETQYF
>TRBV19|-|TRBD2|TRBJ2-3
TGTGCCAGTAGTATAAGTAGCGGGGGGCCTACAGATACGCAGTATTTT
CASSISSGGPTDTQYF
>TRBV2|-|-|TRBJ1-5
TGTGCCAGCTCCCGACAGCCTCTTATCGAGCCCCAGCATTTT
CASSRQPLIEPQHF
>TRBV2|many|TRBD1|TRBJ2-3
TGTGCCAGCAGACCGGGACAGGGGATGGATACGCAGTATTTT
CASRPGQGMDTQYF
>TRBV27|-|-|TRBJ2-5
TGTGCCAGCAGTCCCCCCGAGCCCAGGGAGACCCAGTACTTC
CASSPPEPRETQYF
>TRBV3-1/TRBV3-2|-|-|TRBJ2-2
TGTGCCAGCAGCACCGTAAGCTTTCTCACCGGGGAGCTGTTTTTT
CASSTVSFLTGELFF
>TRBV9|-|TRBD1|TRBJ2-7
TGTGCCAGCAGCGCGACAGGGGGCCCCTACGAGCAGTACTTC
CASSATGGPYEQYF
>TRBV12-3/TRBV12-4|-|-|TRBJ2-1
TGTGCCAGCAGTTGGACAGTCAATGAGCAGTTCTTC
CASSWTVNEQFF
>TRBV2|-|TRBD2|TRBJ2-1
TGTGCCAGCAGTGGGGGATCGGGACTAGCGGGAGAGAGTGAGCAGTTCTTC
CASSGGSGLAGESEQFF
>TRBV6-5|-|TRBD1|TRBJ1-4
TGTGCCAGCAGTTACGGGGTGGCAGGGGGCCAAGAAAAACTGTTTTTT
CASSYGVAGGQEKLFF
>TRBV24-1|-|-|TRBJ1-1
TGTGCCACCAGTGACCTGGACACGGAAGCTTTCTTT
CATSDLDTEAFF
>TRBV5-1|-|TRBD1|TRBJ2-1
TGCGCCAGCAGCCTAGGGACAGGGCGCCACAATGAGCAGTTCTTC
CASSLGTGRHNEQFF
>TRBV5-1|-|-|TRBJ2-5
TGCGCCAGCAGCTTGGGCGGGCCGGGGCAAGAGACCCAGTACTTC
CASSLGGPGQETQYF
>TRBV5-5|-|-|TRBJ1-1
TGTGCCAGCAGCTCGACTAGAGCAGGGCGCACTGAAGCTTTCTTT
CASSSTRAGRTEAFF
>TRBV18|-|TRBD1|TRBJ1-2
TGTGCCAGCTCACCTGGTACAGGGGTGGGCTACACCTTC
CASSPGTGVGYTF